The rows below give T cell receptor beta chains drawn from one sample of a study of beta chain features in type 1 diabetes. Data came from immunoSEQ multiplex PCR; TCRdb stores just in-frame clones and leaves some out. The profile covers 600,000 to 700,000 clones, with around 12% appearing a single time and 0.095% to 0.15% taken by the ten largest. The source material was naive CD4+ T cells from blood. These receptors were collected from a man aged 25 to 40 with type 1 diabetes. The CDR3 runs from the conserved cysteine through the conserved F or W. D genes are given only for firm matches. Size is omitted from some rows. Given values are once, few, many or a class for expanded clones.

v_call	j_call	d_call	clone_size	cdr3_nt	cdr3_aa
TRBV10-1	TRBJ2-3	NA	few	TGCGCCAGCAGTGACTATTACACAGATACGCAGTATTTT	CASSDYYTDTQYF
TRBV4-1	TRBJ1-2	NA	NA	TGCGCCAGCAGCCAAGATTATAAATATGGCTACACCTTC	CASSQDYKYGYTF
TRBV28	TRBJ2-7	NA	NA	TGTGCCAGCACACCTTCCGGGACGGTGACCTACGAGCAGTACTTC	CASTPSGTVTYEQYF
TRBV6-5	TRBJ2-7	NA	NA	TGTGCCAGCAGTTACGCGGGTTCGAGCTCCTACGAGCAGTACTTC	CASSYAGSSSYEQYF
TRBV7-2	TRBJ1-5	NA	few	TGTGCCAGCAGCTTCAGCGGAAATAATCAGCCCCAGCATTTT	CASSFSGNNQPQHF
TRBV6-6	TRBJ1-5	NA	NA	TGTGCCAGCAGTTACTCGAGGAGCAATCAGCCCCAGCATTTT	CASSYSRSNQPQHF
TRBV9	TRBJ1-6	NA	few	TGTGCCAGCAGCACGAACGGAATTTCACCCCTCCACTTT	CASSTNGISPLHF
TRBV25-1	TRBJ2-3	NA	NA	TGTGCCAGCAGTTTACGGAGCACAGATACGCAGTATTTT	CASSLRSTDTQYF
TRBV7-3	TRBJ1-1	TRBD1	NA	TGTGCCAGCAGCTCGTCCGGGACAGGGAACACTGAAGCTTTCTTT	CASSSSGTGNTEAFF
TRBV9	TRBJ2-5	TRBD2	NA	TGTGCCAGCAGCGTAACACCTAGCGGGGGCCGGGGAGAGACCCAGTACTTC	CASSVTPSGGRGETQYF
TRBV7-8	TRBJ2-7	TRBD2	NA	TGTGCCAGCAGATTAACCGGGACTAGCGGGACGTTCTACGAGCAGTACTTC	CASRLTGTSGTFYEQYF
TRBV5-4	TRBJ2-3	TRBD2	NA	TGTGCCAGCAGCTTGGGACTAGCGGGGGTTGGCACAGATACGCAGTATTTT	CASSLGLAGVGTDTQYF
TRBV29-1	TRBJ2-1	NA	few	TGCAGCGTTGAGATAGGACACTACAATGAGCAGTTCTTC	CSVEIGHYNEQFF
TRBV25-1	TRBJ2-1	NA	NA	TGTGCCAGCAGTGTGCGTCTTCGCTCCTACAATGAGCAGTTCTTC	CASSVRLRSYNEQFF
TRBV11-2	TRBJ1-3	NA	few	TGTGCCAGCAGCGAAAAGACGGATACCTCTGGAAACACCATATATTTT	CASSEKTDTSGNTIYF
TRBV18	TRBJ2-1	NA	few	TGTGCCAGCGCAGGGGTGCTCCACAATGAGCAGTTCTTC	CASAGVLHNEQFF
TRBV7-9	TRBJ2-7	TRBD1	few	TGTGCCAGCAGCGGACCGGGACAGCTTGGATCCTACGAGCAGTACTTC	CASSGPGQLGSYEQYF
TRBV19	TRBJ1-2	TRBD1	NA	TGTGCCAGTAGTAGGGACAGGGGAGGCGGCTACACCTTC	CASSRDRGGGYTF
TRBV7-9	TRBJ2-1	TRBD2	NA	TGTGCCAGCATCCAACTAGCGGAGTACAATGAGCAGTTCTTC	CASIQLAEYNEQFF
TRBV2	TRBJ2-3	NA	NA	TGTGCCAGCAGTGAAGGAGCGGCTCCCACAGATACGCAGTATTTT	CASSEGAAPTDTQYF
TRBV4-3	TRBJ1-1	NA	few	TGCGCCAGCAGCCGCCAAACCGGGTCCATGAACACTGAAGCTTTCTTT	CASSRQTGSMNTEAFF
TRBV28	TRBJ2-7	TRBD2	many	TGTGCCAGCAGATCCTTCGGGAGGGAAGGGCAGTACTTC	CASRSFGREGQYF
TRBV4-3	TRBJ1-3	NA	NA	TGCGCCAGCAGCCAAGAGGGTCGGGGGTACTCTGGAAACACCATATATTTT	CASSQEGRGYSGNTIYF
TRBV9	TRBJ2-2	NA	NA	TGTGCCAGCAGCCTCGACATGAACACCGGGGAGCTGTTTTTT	CASSLDMNTGELFF
TRBV7-9	TRBJ2-7	TRBD1	NA	TGTGCCAGCAGCCAGACTCGTGGGACAGGGAGCTACGAGCAGTACTTC	CASSQTRGTGSYEQYF
TRBV7-2	TRBJ2-3	NA	few	TGTGCCAGCAGCTTAAGAGGGGCGAGCACAGATACGCAGTATTTT	CASSLRGASTDTQYF
TRBV15	TRBJ1-1	NA	few	TGTGCCACCAGCAGTCAGGGGAAAGATCTCACTGAAGCTTTCTTT	CATSSQGKDLTEAFF
TRBV6-5	TRBJ2-7	NA	NA	TGTGCCAGCAGTTACTCGTACGACAGGAGCTCCTACGAGCAGTACTTC	CASSYSYDRSSYEQYF
TRBV7-8	TRBJ1-4	NA	few	TGTGCCAGTTCACAGGCAACTAATGAAAAACTGTTTTTT	CASSQATNEKLFF
TRBV7-2	TRBJ2-5	TRBD2	NA	TGTGCCAGCAGCTTAGGGGCTAGCGGGGTCGGTACCCAGTACTTC	CASSLGASGVGTQYF
TRBV27	TRBJ2-3	NA	few	TGTGCCAGCAGTCTCGGACTTTTCGGCACAGATACGCAGTATTTT	CASSLGLFGTDTQYF
TRBV4-1	TRBJ2-7	NA	few	TGCGCCAGCAGCCAAGATCCTGCGGGCCGAACCTACGAGCAGTACTTC	CASSQDPAGRTYEQYF
TRBV2	TRBJ1-5	NA	NA	TGTGCCAGCAGTAGTATAGGGGGGACCCAGCATTTT	CASSSIGGTQHF
TRBV7-9	TRBJ1-6	NA	NA	TGTGCCAGCAGCTTATCAGGGGCTAATTCACCCCTCCACTTT	CASSLSGANSPLHF
TRBV28	TRBJ1-5	TRBD1	few	TGTGCCAGCAGTTTGTCCAGGGGGCCTCCTAGCAATCAGCCCCAGCATTTT	CASSLSRGPPSNQPQHF
TRBV5-1	TRBJ1-5	NA	NA	TGCGCCAGCAGCTTGGTAGGGGATCAGCCCCAGCATTTT	CASSLVGDQPQHF
TRBV7-8	TRBJ2-5	TRBD2	few	TGTGCCAGCAGTGTTCTGACCTCGGGACTAGCGGCCTCCGAGACCCAGTACTTC	CASSVLTSGLAASETQYF
TRBV11-2	TRBJ1-6	TRBD1	few	TGTGCCAGCAGCTCGGACAGGGGAGGCTCACCCCTCCACTTT	CASSSDRGGSPLHF
TRBV11-2	TRBJ2-5	NA	few	TGTGCCAGCAGCCCCGGACAGGGAGGGGAGACCCAGTACTTC	CASSPGQGGETQYF
TRBV19	TRBJ1-1	NA	NA	TGTGCCAGTAGTCTAAGGGAAAGGAACACTGAAGCTTTCTTT	CASSLRERNTEAFF
TRBV29-1	TRBJ1-2	NA	few	TGCAGCGCAATCAGGGGTGGCTATGGCTACACCTTC	CSAIRGGYGYTF
TRBV28	TRBJ1-2	TRBD1	few	TGTGCCAGCAGAGACAGGGCTGGCTACACCTTC	CASRDRAGYTF
TRBV7-9	TRBJ2-1	TRBD2	NA	TGTGCCAGCAGCGGGGGCTTAGCGGGGATGAGTTTGAATGAGCAGTTCTTC	CASSGGLAGMSLNEQFF
TRBV5-4	TRBJ2-7	TRBD2	few	TGTGCCAGCAGCACAAAAACTAGCGGGGGTTCCTACGAGCAGTACTTC	CASSTKTSGGSYEQYF
TRBV18	TRBJ1-1	NA	NA	TGTGCCAGCTCACGGCTAAGCGAGGGAATGAACACTGAAGCTTTCTTT	CASSRLSEGMNTEAFF
TRBV11-3	TRBJ2-3	NA	NA	TGTGCCAGCAGCTTAGTAATCTATACGCAGTATTTT	CASSLVIYTQYF
TRBV7-2	TRBJ2-5	TRBD2	NA	TGTGCCAGCAGGGTGACTTGGGAGGGAGAGACCCAGTACTTC	CASRVTWEGETQYF
TRBV5-4	TRBJ1-3	TRBD1	NA	TGTGCCAGCAGCTCGAGGACAGGGCCTACCTCTGGAAACACCATATATTTT	CASSSRTGPTSGNTIYF
TRBV18	TRBJ1-2	NA	few	TGTGCCAGCTCTCCGGAGGCGCAAAATACACCGTATGGCTACACCTTC	CASSPEAQNTPYGYTF
TRBV6-6	TRBJ1-5	NA	few	TGTGCCAGCACCACCAATAGCAATCAGCCCCAGCATTTT	CASTTNSNQPQHF